The 21 T cell receptor beta chains below were found in one sample sequenced in a study of cytomegalovirus exposure and HLA in healthy donors. Use of 60 Vbeta and 13 Jbeta primers characterized the PCR. TCRdb's table, derived via immunoSEQ multiplex PCR, lists solely in-frame clones and lacks some. Here the sample spans around 200,000 clones, about three quarters being singletons. Source material: PBMCs. These receptors were collected from a female donor in good health and CMV-seronegative.

As DNA, the CDR3 is TGTGCCACCCCCTGGACACTAAGCTACAATGAGCAGTTCTTC. This codes for CATPWTLSYNEQFF. The rearrangement uses TRBV6-6 and TRBJ2-1; possibly TRBD1 for D (5 bases). CDR1 MNHNY and CDR2 SVGAGI come from the germline V gene (reference sequence). Trimming stripped 10 bases from V and 3 bases from J, with 16 bases between. The CDR3 runs to 14 residues.

This chain uses TRBV7-8 with TRBJ1-1; TRBD1 matches 7 bases. V trimming: 0 bases; J trimming: 4 bases; junction bases outside the gene matches: 8. Germline loops: CDR1 SGHVS, CDR2 FQNEAQ. This CDR3 has 16 residues. The CDR3 sequence is CASSLARQGVGTEAFF. The CDR3 DNA reads as TGTGCCAGCAGCTTAGCGAGGCAGGGGGTGGGCACTGAAGCTTTCTTT.

This chain uses TRBV18 with TRBJ2-1; TRBD1 agrees at 9 bases. This CDR3 is built from 15 residues. Trimming removed 1 base from V and 10 bases from J; junction bases left unmatched: 8. Germline V gene sequence: CDR1 KGHSH, CDR2 LQKENI. CDR3: CASSPLGTGLQEQFF. The CDR3 nucleotides read TGTGCCAGCTCACCACTCGGGACAGGGTTACAAGAGCAGTTCTTC.

J is TRBJ2-7 and V is TRBV19, with a possible D match to TRBD1 (6 bases). The CDR3 runs to 14 residues. Trimming shortened V by 7 bases and J by 0 bases, and 13 bases separated the two germline ends. Germline loops: CDR1 LNHDA, CDR2 SQIVND (reference sequence). In nucleotides, the CDR3 is TGTGCCAGTAAGAACAGGGCGAGCTCCTACGAGCAGTACTTC. It specifies CASKNRASSYEQYF. Filled out from reference TRBV19 and TRBJ2-7, the complete variable domain reads DGGITQSPKYLFRKEGQNVTLSCEQNLNHDAMYWYRQDPGQGLRLIYYSQIVNDFQKGDIAEGYSVSREKKESFPLTVTSAQKNPTAFYLCASKNRASSYEQYFGPGTRLTVT.

This clone was detected a few times. This rearrangement joins TRBV9 to TRBJ2-7; 12 bases map to TRBD2. V gave up 3 bases and J gave up 2 bases; unmatched junction bases: 0. The germline V gene encodes CDR1 SGDLS and CDR2 YYNGEE. There are 14 residues in the CDR3. The CDR3 protein is CASSGLAGAYEQYF. In DNA, the CDR3 is TGTGCCAGCAGCGGACTAGCGGGAGCCTACGAGCAGTACTTC.

In the case of this clone: The junction differs from germline at one of its ends, possibly a read error. The chain joins TRBV7-7 to TRBJ2-5, with D possibly TRBD2 on 6 matching bases. The CDR3 loop spans 17 amino acids. Germline CDR1 is SSHAT and CDR2 is FNYEAQ (reference sequence). Here the CDR3 reads CASSLVPTSGAQETQYF. In DNA, the CDR3 is TGTGCTAGCAGCTTAGTCCCGACTAGTGGGGCCCAAGAGACCCAGTACTTC.

This clone was counted once. This sequence joins TRBV6-6 and TRBJ2-7; 10 positions match TRBD2. The germline gives CDR1 MNHNY, CDR2 SVGAGI (reference sequence). The CDR3 contains 16 residues. V was clipped by 2 bases and J by 5 bases; unmatched bases: 9. CDR3 nucleotide sequence: TGTGCCAGCAGTTACGGTCTAGCGGGAGACGGCGACGAGCAGTACTTC. Residues: CASSYGLAGDGDEQYF.

This clone has only one observation. The V gene is TRBV29-1, the J gene TRBJ1-3, with TRBD1 matching 7 bases. This CDR3 comprises 15 residues. Germline V gene lookup returns CDR1 SQVTM and CDR2 ANQGSEA. Germline trimming cut 0 bases from V and 2 bases from J; bases unmatched to any gene: 4. The CDR3 protein is CSVEDLGQPGNTIYF. CDR3 nucleotides: TGCAGCGTTGAAGATTTGGGACAGCCTGGAAACACCATATATTTT.

The J gene is TRBJ2-1, the V gene TRBV19, with unresolved D. The CDR3 runs to 15 residues. V lost 0 bases and J lost 4, with 10 bases in between. Germline assignment: CDR1 LNHDA and CDR2 SQIVND (reference sequence). The CDR3 region has the DNA TGTGCCAGTAGTATAGACGGGTTTGAATACAATGAGCAGTTCTTC. This encodes CASSIDGFEYNEQFF.

The chain employs TRBV4-3 and TRBJ2-3, with TRBD2 identical over 11 bases. Looked up from germline, CDR1 is LGHNA and CDR2 is YSLEER. Losses at the gene ends were 2 bases for V and 5 bases for J; bases not matched to a gene: 3. This CDR3 is 15 amino acids long. CDR3 loop: CASSQLAGGRDTQYF. Written as DNA, the CDR3 is TGCGCCAGCAGCCAACTAGCGGGGGGCAGAGATACGCAGTATTTT.

The chain has TRBV9 and TRBJ1-1; D unclear. This CDR3 is built from 13 residues. V lost 2 bases to trimming and J lost 3 bases, with 8 bases between them. Per germline, CDR1 SGDLS and CDR2 YYNGEE. As DNA, the CDR3 is TGTGCCAGCAGCGTCCAGGATTACACTGAAGCTTTCTTT. This encodes CASSVQDYTEAFF.

This rearrangement joins TRBV6-5 to TRBJ1-1; D is undetermined. The V gene's germline CDR1 is MNHEY and CDR2 SVGAGI. This CDR3 comprises 15 residues. Deletions cut 2 bases from V and 0 bases from J, with 10 bases between. The CDR3 DNA sequence: TGTGCCAGCAGTTACGAGGGAGGCTTGAACACTGAAGCTTTCTTT. The encoded protein is CASSYEGGLNTEAFF.

CDR3 region: CARSLFYGSYEQYF. CDR3 nucleotide sequence: TGTGCCAGAAGCTTGTTCTACGGCTCCTACGAGCAGTACTTC. J is TRBJ2-7 and V is TRBV5-3; D gene unclear. TRBV5-3 is classed as an ORF, of uncertain function. The V end lost 1 base, the J end lost 0 bases, and 8 bases lay between the germline ends. The CDR3 is 14 residues long.

In its sample, this clone was seen a few times. The V and J genes are TRBV18 and TRBJ2-7; TRBD1 matches at 7 bases. With V trimmed by 3 bases and J by 0 bases, 5 bases remained unmatched. CDR3 size: 15 residues. Germline CDR1 KGHSH, CDR2 LQKENI. CDR3 coding DNA: TGTGCCAGCTCACCCTCCGGGACAGCCTCCTACGAGCAGTACTTC. This sequence encodes CASSPSGTASYEQYF.

The V gene is TRBV29-1, the J gene TRBJ2-4; maybe TRBD2 (5 bases). The V and J ends lost 4 bases and 0 bases respectively, with 10 bases between them. This CDR3 is 14 amino acids long. Looked up from germline, CDR1 is SQVTM and CDR2 is ANQGSEA. The CDR3 nucleotides read TGCAGCGTTGTGGTTGGACTAGCCAAAAACATTCAGTACTTC. This sequence encodes CSVVVGLAKNIQYF.

V usage is TRBV19 and J usage is TRBJ1-1, with D perhaps matching TRBD1 (5 bases). This CDR3 is 12 amino acids long. The ends were cut back, 10 bases at V and 6 bases at J, with 15 bases in the middle. Germline V gives CDR1 LNHDA, CDR2 SQIVND (reference sequence). CDR3 protein: CATGFRGAEAFF. CDR3 sequence (DNA): TGTGCCACCGGGTTCCGGGGGGCTGAAGCTTTCTTT.

This clone occurred once. This chain uses TRBV5-1 with TRBJ1-1, with TRBD1 matching over 7 bases. This CDR3 comprises 15 residues. Germline V CDR1 and CDR2: SGHRS, YFSETQ. Losses at the gene ends were 3 bases for V and 2 bases for J; bases not matched to a gene: 7. The CDR3: CASSYSGTENTEAFF. The DNA of the CDR3 is TGCGCCAGCAGCTACTCCGGGACAGAAAACACTGAAGCTTTCTTT.

The rearrangement links TRBV18 to TRBJ1-5; 7 positions match TRBD1. Germline V CDR1 and CDR2: KGHSH, LQKENI. The V and J ends lost 2 bases and 7 bases, in that order; junction bases with no gene match: 8. This CDR3 has 15 residues. The CDR3 region is CASSPSGTVKQPQHF. CDR3 DNA sequence: TGTGCCAGCTCACCATCGGGGACAGTCAAACAGCCCCAGCATTTT.

Comment on this clone: Different DNA sequences within this sample yield the same CDR3. V and J are TRBV6-5 and TRBJ2-3; D is unclear. V gave up 0 bases and J gave up 6 bases, with 4 bases separating them. CDR3 size: 12 residues. Germline CDR1 is MNHEY and CDR2 is SVGAGI. CDR3 nucleotide sequence: TGTGCCAGCAGTTACTCGTCGGATACGCAGTATTTT. Translating it yields CASSYSSDTQYF.

Here the CDR3 reads CASSGARESAKNIQYF. DNA of the CDR3: TGCGCCAGCAGCGGAGCTCGGGAATCAGCCAAAAACATTCAGTACTTC. The chain joins TRBV4-1 to TRBJ2-4, with a tentative D call TRBD2 (5 bases). The CDR3 extends over 16 amino acids. V was clipped by 5 bases and J by 0 bases, with 14 bases between them. Germline V gene data show CDR1 as MGHRA and CDR2 as YSYEKL.

This sequence joins TRBV5-1 and TRBJ2-6, with D unclear. The V and J ends lost 2 bases and 0 bases respectively, with 15 bases between them. Germline values: CDR1 SGHRS, CDR2 YFSETQ. The CDR3 is 18 residues long. The CDR3 here is CASSLSHSSNSGANVLTF. Written as DNA, the CDR3 is TGCGCCAGCAGCTTATCCCACAGTTCCAACTCTGGGGCCAACGTCCTGACTTTC. The full variable domain, completed using reference TRBV5-1 and TRBJ2-6, is KAGVTQTPRYLIKTRGQQVTLSCSPISGHRSVSWYQQTPGQGLQFLFEYFSETQRNKGNFPGRFSGRQFSNSRSEMNVSTLELGDSALYLCASSLSHSSNSGANVLTFGAGSRLTVL.